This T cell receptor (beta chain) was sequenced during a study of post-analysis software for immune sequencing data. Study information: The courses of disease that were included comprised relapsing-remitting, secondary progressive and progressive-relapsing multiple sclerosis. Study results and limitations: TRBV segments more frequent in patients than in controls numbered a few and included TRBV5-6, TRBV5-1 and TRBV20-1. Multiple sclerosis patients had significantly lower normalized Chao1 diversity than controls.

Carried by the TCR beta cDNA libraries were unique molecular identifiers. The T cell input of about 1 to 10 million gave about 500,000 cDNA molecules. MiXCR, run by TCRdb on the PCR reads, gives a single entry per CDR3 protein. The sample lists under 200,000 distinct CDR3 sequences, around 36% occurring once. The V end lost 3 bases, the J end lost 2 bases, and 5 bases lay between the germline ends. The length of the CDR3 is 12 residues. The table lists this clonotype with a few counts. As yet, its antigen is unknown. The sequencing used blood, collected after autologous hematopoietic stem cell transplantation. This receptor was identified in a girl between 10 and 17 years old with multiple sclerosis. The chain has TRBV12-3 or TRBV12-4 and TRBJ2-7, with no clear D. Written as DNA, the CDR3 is TGTGCCAGCAGTTTCGGCCCCTACGAGCAGTACTTC. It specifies CASSFGPYEQYF.